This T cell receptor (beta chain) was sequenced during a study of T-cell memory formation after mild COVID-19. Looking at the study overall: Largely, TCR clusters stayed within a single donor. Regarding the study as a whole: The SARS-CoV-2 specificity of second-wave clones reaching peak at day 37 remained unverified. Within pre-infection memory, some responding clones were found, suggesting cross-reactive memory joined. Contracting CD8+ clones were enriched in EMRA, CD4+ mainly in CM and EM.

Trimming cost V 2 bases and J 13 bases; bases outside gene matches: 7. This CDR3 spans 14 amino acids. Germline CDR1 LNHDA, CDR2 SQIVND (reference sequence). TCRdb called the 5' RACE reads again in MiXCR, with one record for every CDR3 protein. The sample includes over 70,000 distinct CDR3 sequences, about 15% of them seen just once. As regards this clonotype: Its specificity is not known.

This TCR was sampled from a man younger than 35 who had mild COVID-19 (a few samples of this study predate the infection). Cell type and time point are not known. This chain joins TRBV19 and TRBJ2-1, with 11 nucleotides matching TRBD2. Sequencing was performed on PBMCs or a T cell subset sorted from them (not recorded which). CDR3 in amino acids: CASSITSGGPDQFF. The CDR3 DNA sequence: TGTGCCAGTAGTATAACTAGCGGGGGCCCCGACCAGTTCTTC.